This entry lists 19 T cell receptor beta chains sequenced from one sample in a study of blood T cell repertoires in COVID-19. Sequenced by immunoSEQ multiplex PCR; TCRdb stores in-frame clones only, minus some. The sample comprises a few hundred thousand clones, roughly 84% of which are singletons, and about 0.93% rests with the top ten. The specimen was peripheral blood. Receptors originate from a man between 35 and 55 years old with acute or convalescent COVID-19.

The CDR3 region is CASSLAGGPGSYNEQFF. CDR3 coding DNA: TGTGCCAGCAGCTTAGCGGGGGGGCCAGGCTCCTACAATGAGCAGTTCTTC. The chain uses TRBV13 and TRBJ2-1; 8 nucleotides line up with TRBD2. In germline, CDR1 is PRHDT, CDR2 FYEKMQ (reference sequence). This CDR3 contains 17 residues. V lost 1 base to trimming and J lost 0 bases; unmatched junction nucleotides: 5.

J is TRBJ1-3 and V is TRBV7-2, with 9 bases fitting TRBD1. CDR1 and CDR2 (germline): SGHTA, FQGNSA. The CDR3 extends over 17 amino acids. V dropped 5 bases and J dropped 4; count of bases not matched to a gene: 12. CDR3 protein: CASSPDPQGAAGNTIYF. Written as DNA, the CDR3 is TGTGCCAGCAGCCCGGACCCACAGGGGGCGGCGGGAAACACCATATATTTT. The full variable domain, rest sourced from reference TRBV7-2 and TRBJ1-3, is GAGVSQSPSNKVTEKGKDVELRCDPISGHTALYWYRQSLGQGLEFLIYFQGNSAPDKSGLPSDRFSAERTGGSVSTLTIQRTQQEDSAVYLCASSPDPQGAAGNTIYFGEGSWLTVV.

This chain joins TRBV14 and TRBJ2-1, with 12 bases fitting TRBD2. J gave up 3 bases and V 4 bases, and 4 bases lay outside the gene matches. The CDR3 consists of 16 residues. From germline, CDR1 is SGHDN and CDR2 FVKESK. Here the CDR3 reads CASSPPTSGGYNEQFF. The DNA of the CDR3 is TGTGCCAGCAGCCCGCCGACTAGCGGGGGCTACAATGAGCAGTTCTTC.

The chain combines TRBV14 with TRBJ1-4; D call uncertain. The V end lost 4 bases, the J end lost 3 bases, and 12 bases lay between the germline ends. The CDR3 length is 15 residues. The germline CDR1 and CDR2 sequences are SGHDN and FVKESK. The chain's CDR3 is CASSRSSSANEKLFF. The CDR3 DNA sequence: TGTGCCAGCAGCCGTTCATCATCGGCTAATGAAAAACTGTTTTTT.

V and J are TRBV6-6 and TRBJ1-5; possibly TRBD1 for D (6 bases). Between the trimmed V and J ends, which lost 5 bases and 6 bases, there was a span of 17 bases. The germline V gene encodes CDR1 MNHNY and CDR2 SVGAGI (reference sequence). CDR3 size: 15 residues. In DNA, the CDR3 is TGTGCCAGCAGTACCAACAGGGTTGGTGGTCAGCCCCAGCATTTT. This encodes CASSTNRVGGQPQHF.

The CDR3: CSASQGAVAPLHF. The CDR3 nucleotides are TGCAGTGCTAGTCAGGGGGCAGTTGCACCCCTCCACTTT. V and J are TRBV20-1 and TRBJ1-6, with 8 bases matching TRBD1. Germline CDR1 reads DFQATT; CDR2 reads SNEGSKA (reference sequence). CDR3 length equals 13 residues. Trimming at V came to 3 bases and at J to 11 bases, leaving 6 bases not matched to a gene.

The chain employs TRBV5-1 and TRBJ2-2; 12 bases align to TRBD2. The trim removed 6 bases at V and 0 bases at J, leaving 6 bases unmatched. The CDR3 consists of 17 residues. Germline V gene lookup returns CDR1 SGHRS and CDR2 YFSETQ. The CDR3 is CASTYGLAGTNTGELFF. In DNA form, the CDR3 reads TGCGCCAGCACCTACGGACTAGCGGGGACGAACACCGGGGAGCTGTTTTTT.

V is TRBV5-1 and J is TRBJ1-5, with 9 bases identical to TRBD1. Germline assignment: CDR1 SGHRS and CDR2 YFSETQ. The V segment lost 4 bases and the J segment 7 bases; nucleotides outside the gene matches: 6. CDR3 length: 14 residues. For the CDR3, the DNA is TGCGCCAGCAGCCAAGGACAGGGGAACCAGCCCCAGCATTTT. Amino acid sequence: CASSQGQGNQPQHF.

The chain carries TRBV7-2 and TRBJ2-3, with D possibly being TRBD1 (5 bases). Germline CDR1 and CDR2: SGHTA and FQGNSA. This CDR3 has 13 amino acids. Trimming removed 6 bases from V and 4 bases from J, with 11 bases in between. CDR3 loop: CASSTGAPDTQYF. DNA for the CDR3: TGTGCCAGCAGTACTGGGGCCCCAGATACGCAGTATTTT.

The gene calls are TRBV27 and TRBJ2-1; TRBD2 is a possible D gene (6 bases). Germline V gene data show CDR1 as MNHEY and CDR2 as SMNVEV (reference sequence). This CDR3 has 15 residues. Trimming took off 3 bases at V and 4 bases at J, with 13 bases between the two ends. CDR3 sequence reads: CASSLTEGWYNEQFF. The DNA for the CDR3 is TGTGCCAGCAGTTTGACGGAGGGTTGGTACAATGAGCAGTTCTTC.

The genes are TRBV3-1 (or the pseudogene TRBV3-2) and TRBJ1-2; 8 nucleotides align to TRBD1. This CDR3 region has 14 residues. The trim removed 2 bases at V and 7 bases at J, leaving 6 bases unmatched. Germline V CDR1 and CDR2: LGHDT, YNNKEL (reference sequence). CDR3 in amino acids: CASSQPGQGVGYTF. The CDR3 nucleotides are TGTGCCAGCAGCCAACCAGGACAGGGAGTTGGCTACACCTTC.

The chain carries TRBV7-7 and TRBJ2-5; TRBD2 might be the D (5 bases). Germline V gene lookup returns CDR1 SSHAT and CDR2 FNYEAQ (reference sequence). The germline V and J ends were trimmed by 5 bases and 4 bases, with 20 bases remaining between them. This CDR3 region has 16 residues. CDR3 amino acids: CASSLGGRASGETQYF. The CDR3 DNA is TGTGCCAGCAGCCTCGGCGGTAGAGCCAGCGGAGAGACCCAGTACTTC.

The chain carries TRBV5-1 and TRBJ1-3, with 10 positions matching TRBD1. There are 16 residues in the CDR3. Per the germline V gene, CDR1 is SGHRS and CDR2 is YFSETQ. V shed 2 bases, J shed 0 bases, and the junction held 2 bases outside the gene matches. CDR3 sequence reads: CASSFGTGASGNTIYF. The CDR3 DNA reads as TGCGCCAGCAGCTTCGGGACAGGGGCCTCTGGAAACACCATATATTTT.

This clone came up a few times. The chain has TRBV6-6 and TRBJ1-5, with no clear D. The V and J ends lost 6 bases and 3 bases respectively, with 12 bases between them. Looked up from germline, CDR1 is MNHNY and CDR2 is SVGAGI (reference sequence). The CDR3 length is 14 residues. The CDR3 DNA reads TGTGCCAGCAGCTCCCTTAATCTCAATCAGCCCCAGCATTTT. Translation gives CASSSLNLNQPQHF.

This clone was detected only a few times. The rearrangement joins TRBV7-3 to TRBJ2-1, with 8 bases fitting TRBD2. Germline V gene lookup returns CDR1 SGHTA and CDR2 FQGTGA. The V gene end was trimmed by 0 bases and the J gene end by 8 bases; junction bases not matched to a gene: 6. The CDR3 length is 15 residues. The DNA of the CDR3 is TGTGCCAGCAGCTTAACGTTGCGGGGGGAAGATGAGCAGTTCTTC. This sequence encodes CASSLTLRGEDEQFF.

This clone was found many times. V is TRBV6-1 and J is TRBJ1-2; D call uncertain. The CDR3 has 12 amino acids. V was cut by 3 bases and J by 4 bases, with 6 bases left in between. The germline gives CDR1 MNHNS, CDR2 SASEGT. CDR3 residues: CASSDEGYGYTF. The CDR3 DNA sequence: TGTGCCAGCAGTGACGAGGGCTATGGCTACACCTTC.

The CDR3 here is CASASGTSTDTQYF. The DNA of the CDR3 is TGTGCTAGTGCCTCCGGGACTAGCACAGATACGCAGTATTTT. This chain connects TRBV12-5 to TRBJ2-3, with D maybe TRBD2 (6 bases). The CDR3 extends over 14 amino acids. Germline V CDR1 and CDR2: LGHNT, FRNRAP. Trimming cost V 7 bases and J 0 bases, with 11 bases left between them.

The chain recombines TRBV7-2 with TRBJ1-1, with TRBD1 as a possible D gene (5 bases). V lost 10 bases, J lost 0 bases, and 15 bases lay in between. The CDR3 is 14 residues long. Germline values: CDR1 SGHTA, CDR2 FQGNSA. The CDR3, as DNA: TGTGCCACATCATGGGGGGGGGTGAACACTGAAGCTTTCTTT. Its translation is CATSWGGVNTEAFF.

V is TRBV7-9 and J is TRBJ1-6; perhaps TRBD1 as D (6 bases). The V gene's germline CDR1 is SEHNR and CDR2 FQNEAQ (reference sequence). V was pared by 5 bases and J by 4 bases, with 9 bases between. This CDR3 is built from 14 residues. The CDR3 region is CASSAQGYNSPLHF. The CDR3, as DNA: TGTGCCAGCAGCGCACAGGGATATAATTCACCCCTCCACTTT.